The rows below give T cell receptor beta chains drawn from one sample of a study of T-cell memory formation after mild COVID-19. One entry per CDR3 protein, called by TCRdb with MiXCR from the 5' RACE reads. The table lists tens of thousands of distinct CDR3 sequences, 10% to 15% of them singletons. The sequenced material came from PBMCs or a T cell subset sorted from them (not recorded which). The receptors originated from an adult woman who had mild COVID-19 (a few samples of this study predate the infection). Cell type and time point are not known. Each CDR3 is given without its conserved first and last residue.

v_gene | CDR3aa
TRBV7-6 | ASSLDANSYNEQF
TRBV20-1 | SAIPRGYEQY
TRBV7-9 | ASSLTTGSYEQY
TRBV11-2 | ASSLVHEQY
TRBV5-1 | ASSLVVGNYEQY
TRBV12-3/TRBV12-4 | ASSSYIAYEQY
TRBV12-3/TRBV12-4 | ASRADSYSYEQY
TRBV2 | ASSVGTGARYNEQF
TRBV7-6 | ASSLGGVYAYNEQF
TRBV20-1 | SATPYTVNTEAF
TRBV7-9 | ASSPTDPGELF
TRBV6-5 | ASSHRWDTEAF
TRBV24-1 | ATSAAGGGEKLF
TRBV30 | AWGPVRTEAF
TRBV29-1 | SVGENSYNEQF
TRBV7-3 | ASSHGLAGETDTQY
TRBV11-3 | ASSLDRTRNYGYT
TRBV4-1 | ASSQGRWGVDTQY
TRBV7-9 | ASSSTSGIYEQY
TRBV14 | ASSRRGWYYEQY
TRBV27 | ASSSPGQGIGSPLH
TRBV7-9 | ASSSSGTGLDEQY
TRBV7-6 | ASSLGVSDTQY
TRBV7-9 | ASSLGREAPGQF
TRBV15 | ATSGRTHQQF
TRBV10-2 | ASRDSRGNYGYT
TRBV7-9 | ASSEASNEQF
TRBV3-1 | ASSQEGEGPGYEQY
TRBV11-2 | ASSAYNEQF
TRBV5-1 | ASSFSGTGGSYEQY
TRBV5-6 | ASSLVPGGSYNEQF
TRBV10-3 | AISEPGQGPTRTYEQY
TRBV6-2/TRBV6-3 | ASSYLGDEQF
TRBV14 | ASRGREDYGYT
TRBV11-2 | ASSYGTADTQY
TRBV11-2 | ASSRRGGGPEGYNEQF
TRBV7-9 | ASSYQGFEQF
TRBV7-9 | ASSATGDDTGELF
TRBV7-7 | ASSDGANVLT
TRBV10-3 | ATRGGYGYT
TRBV7-9 | ASSADTQY
TRBV7-9 | ASIRQGARTGELF